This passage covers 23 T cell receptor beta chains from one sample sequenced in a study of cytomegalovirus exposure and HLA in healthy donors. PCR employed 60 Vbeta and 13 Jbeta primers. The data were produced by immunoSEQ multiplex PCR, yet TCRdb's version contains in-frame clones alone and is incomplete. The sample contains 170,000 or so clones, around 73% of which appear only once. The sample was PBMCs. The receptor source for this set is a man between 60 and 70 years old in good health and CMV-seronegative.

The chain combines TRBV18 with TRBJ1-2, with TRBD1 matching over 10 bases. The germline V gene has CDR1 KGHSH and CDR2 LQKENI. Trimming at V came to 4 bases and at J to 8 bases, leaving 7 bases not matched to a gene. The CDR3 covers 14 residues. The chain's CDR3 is CASSLTGGQGGYTF. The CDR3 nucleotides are TGTGCCAGCTCACTGACAGGGGGCCAGGGGGGCTACACCTTC.

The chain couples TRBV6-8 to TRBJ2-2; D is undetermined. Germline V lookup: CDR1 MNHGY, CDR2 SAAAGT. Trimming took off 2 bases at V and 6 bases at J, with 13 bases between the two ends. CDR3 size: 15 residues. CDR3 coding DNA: TGTGCCAGCAGTTACCTCTCAGCAGGCCCCGGGGAGCTGTTTTTT. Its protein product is CASSYLSAGPGELFF.

CDR3 residues: CASSWQGAVDTGELFF. The DNA for the CDR3 is TGTGCCAGCAGTTGGCAGGGGGCGGTTGACACCGGGGAGCTGTTTTTT. The gene calls are TRBV7-6 and TRBJ2-2; 8 nucleotides match TRBD1. Trimming removed 6 bases from V and 3 bases from J; junction bases left unmatched: 9. This CDR3 region has 16 residues. The V gene's germline CDR1 is SGHVS and CDR2 FNYEAQ.

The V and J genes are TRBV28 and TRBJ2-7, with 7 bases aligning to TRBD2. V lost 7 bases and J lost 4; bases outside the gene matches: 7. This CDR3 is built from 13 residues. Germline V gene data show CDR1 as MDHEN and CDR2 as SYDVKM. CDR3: CASMGLIYYEQYF. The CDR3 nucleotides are TGTGCCAGCATGGGACTAATATATTACGAGCAGTACTTC.

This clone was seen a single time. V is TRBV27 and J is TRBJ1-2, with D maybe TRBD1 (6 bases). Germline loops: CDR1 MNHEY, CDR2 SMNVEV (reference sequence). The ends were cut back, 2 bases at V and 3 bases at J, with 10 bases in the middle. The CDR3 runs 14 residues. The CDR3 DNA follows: TGTGCCAGCAGTTTAAACAGGGTGCACTATGGCTACACCTTC. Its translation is CASSLNRVHYGYTF.

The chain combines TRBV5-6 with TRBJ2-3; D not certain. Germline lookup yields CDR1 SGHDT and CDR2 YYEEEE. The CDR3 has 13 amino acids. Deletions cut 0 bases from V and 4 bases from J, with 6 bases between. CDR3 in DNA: TGTGCCAGCAGCTTGGCATCGGCAGATACGCAGTATTTT. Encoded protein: CASSLASADTQYF.

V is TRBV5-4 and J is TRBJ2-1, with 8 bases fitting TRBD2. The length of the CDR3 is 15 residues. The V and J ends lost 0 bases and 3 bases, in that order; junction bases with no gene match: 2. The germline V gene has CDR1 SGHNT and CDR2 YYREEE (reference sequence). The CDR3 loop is CASSLDRGGYNEQFF. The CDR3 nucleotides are TGTGCCAGCAGCTTGGACCGGGGGGGCTACAATGAGCAGTTCTTC. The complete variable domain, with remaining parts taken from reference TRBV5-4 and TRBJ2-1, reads ETGVTQSPTHLIKTRGQQVTLRCSSQSGHNTVSWYQQALGQGPQFIFQYYREEENGRGNFPPRFSGLQFPNYSSELNVNALELDDSALYLCASSLDRGGYNEQFFGPGTRLTVL.

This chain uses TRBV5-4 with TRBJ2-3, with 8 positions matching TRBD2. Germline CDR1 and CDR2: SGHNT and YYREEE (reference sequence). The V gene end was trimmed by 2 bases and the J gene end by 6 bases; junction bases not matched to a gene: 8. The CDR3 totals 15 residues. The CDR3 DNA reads TGTGCCAGCAGCTTCGGAGCGGGGGTGGGGGATACGCAGTATTTT. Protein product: CASSFGAGVGDTQYF.

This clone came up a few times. This chain's CDR3 is CASSYDRVYEQYF. The CDR3 bases are TGTGCCAGCAGTTACGACAGGGTATACGAGCAGTACTTC. The chain carries TRBV6-5 and TRBJ2-7; 7 nucleotides match TRBD1. CDR3 length: 13 amino acids. V dropped 2 bases and J dropped 4; count of bases not matched to a gene: 2. Germline CDR1 is MNHEY and CDR2 is SVGAGI.

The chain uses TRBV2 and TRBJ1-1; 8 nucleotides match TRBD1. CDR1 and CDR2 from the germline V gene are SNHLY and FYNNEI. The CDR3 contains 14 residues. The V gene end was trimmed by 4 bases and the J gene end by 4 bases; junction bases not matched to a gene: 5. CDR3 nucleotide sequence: TGTGCCAGCAGTGCGACAGGGGTGGTCACTGAAGCTTTCTTT. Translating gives CASSATGVVTEAFF.

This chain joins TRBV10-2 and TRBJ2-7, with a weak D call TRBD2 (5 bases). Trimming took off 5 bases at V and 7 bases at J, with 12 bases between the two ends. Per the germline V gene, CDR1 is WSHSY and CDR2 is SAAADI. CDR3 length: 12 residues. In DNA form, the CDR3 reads TGCGCCAGCAGTCGCAGAGCGGAAGAGCAGTACTTC. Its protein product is CASSRRAEEQYF.

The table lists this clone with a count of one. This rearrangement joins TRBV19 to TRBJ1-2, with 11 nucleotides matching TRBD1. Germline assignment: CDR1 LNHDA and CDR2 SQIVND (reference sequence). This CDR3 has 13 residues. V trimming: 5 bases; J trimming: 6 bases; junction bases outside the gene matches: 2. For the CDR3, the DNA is TGTGCCAGTAGTGAGGACAGGGGGCATGGCTACACCTTC. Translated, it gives CASSEDRGHGYTF.

The CDR3 reads CASSFPGTTEAFF. DNA for the CDR3: TGTGCCAGCTCCTTCCCGGGAACCACTGAAGCTTTCTTT. The V call is TRBV25-1, the J call TRBJ1-1, with D unclear. Germline CDR1 and CDR2: MGHDK and SYGVNS. The CDR3 runs 13 residues. With 8 bases removed from V and 4 bases from J, the gap between germline ends came to 14 bases.

CDR3 nucleotides: TGCGCCAGCAGCTTGGATTCTAGCGGGATCTCCTACGAGCAGTACTTC. Amino acid sequence: CASSLDSSGISYEQYF. This chain links TRBV5-1 with TRBJ2-7; the match to TRBD2 covers 9 bases. V lost 0 bases and J lost 0; bases outside the gene matches: 4. Germline assignment: CDR1 SGHRS and CDR2 YFSETQ. This CDR3 region has 16 residues.

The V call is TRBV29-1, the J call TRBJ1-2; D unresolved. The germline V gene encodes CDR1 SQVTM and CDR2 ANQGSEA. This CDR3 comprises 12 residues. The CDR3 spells CSGVTENYGYTF. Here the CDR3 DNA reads TGCAGTGGCGTCACAGAAAACTATGGCTACACCTTC.

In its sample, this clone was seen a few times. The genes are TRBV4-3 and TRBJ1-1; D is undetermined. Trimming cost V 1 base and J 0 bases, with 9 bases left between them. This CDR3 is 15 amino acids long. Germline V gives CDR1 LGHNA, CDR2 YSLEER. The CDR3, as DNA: TGCGCCAGCAGCCAAGTTCGACTGATGAACACTGAAGCTTTCTTT. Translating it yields CASSQVRLMNTEAFF.

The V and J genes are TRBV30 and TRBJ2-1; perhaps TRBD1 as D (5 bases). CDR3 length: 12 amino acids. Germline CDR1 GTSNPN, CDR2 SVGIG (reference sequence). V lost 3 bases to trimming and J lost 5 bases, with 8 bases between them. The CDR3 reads CAWRGHDNEQFF. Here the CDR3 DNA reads TGTGCCTGGAGGGGGCATGACAATGAGCAGTTCTTC.

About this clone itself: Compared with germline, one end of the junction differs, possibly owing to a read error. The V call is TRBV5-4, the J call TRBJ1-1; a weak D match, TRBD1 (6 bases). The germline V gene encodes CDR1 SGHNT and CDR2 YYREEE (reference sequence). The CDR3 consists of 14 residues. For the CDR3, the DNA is TGTGCCAGCAGCTTGGACAGGGTTTACACTAAAGCTTTCTTT. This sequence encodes CASSLDRVYTKAFF.

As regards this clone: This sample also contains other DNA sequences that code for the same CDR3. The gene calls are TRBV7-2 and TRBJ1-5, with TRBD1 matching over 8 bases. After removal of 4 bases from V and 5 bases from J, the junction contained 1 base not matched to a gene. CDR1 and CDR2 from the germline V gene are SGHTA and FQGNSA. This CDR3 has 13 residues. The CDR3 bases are TGTGCCAGCAGCTCACAGGGGGATCAGCCCCAGCATTTT. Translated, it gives CASSSQGDQPQHF.

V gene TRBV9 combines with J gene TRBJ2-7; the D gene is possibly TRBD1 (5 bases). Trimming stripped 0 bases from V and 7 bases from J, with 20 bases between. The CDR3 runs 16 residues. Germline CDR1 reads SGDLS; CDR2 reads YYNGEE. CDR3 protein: CASSVAQQRGRREQYF. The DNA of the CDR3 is TGTGCCAGCAGCGTAGCCCAACAAAGGGGCCGCCGGGAGCAGTACTTC.

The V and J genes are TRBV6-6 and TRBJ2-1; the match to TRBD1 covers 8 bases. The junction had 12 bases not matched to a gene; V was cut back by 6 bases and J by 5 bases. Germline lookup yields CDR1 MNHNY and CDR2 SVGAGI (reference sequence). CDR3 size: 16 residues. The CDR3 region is CASRRRTSGQDNEQFF. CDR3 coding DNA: TGTGCCAGCAGACGTCGAACGTCGGGACAGGACAATGAGCAGTTCTTC.

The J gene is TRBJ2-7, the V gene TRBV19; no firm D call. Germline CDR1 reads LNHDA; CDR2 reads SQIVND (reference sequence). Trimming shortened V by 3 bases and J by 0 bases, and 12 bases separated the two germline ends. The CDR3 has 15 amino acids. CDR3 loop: CASSIEYPGSYEQYF. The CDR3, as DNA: TGTGCCAGTAGTATTGAATACCCAGGCTCCTACGAGCAGTACTTC. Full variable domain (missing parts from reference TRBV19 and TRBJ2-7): DGGITQSPKYLFRKEGQNVTLSCEQNLNHDAMYWYRQDPGQGLRLIYYSQIVNDFQKGDIAEGYSVSREKKESFPLTVTSAQKNPTAFYLCASSIEYPGSYEQYFGPGTRLTVT.

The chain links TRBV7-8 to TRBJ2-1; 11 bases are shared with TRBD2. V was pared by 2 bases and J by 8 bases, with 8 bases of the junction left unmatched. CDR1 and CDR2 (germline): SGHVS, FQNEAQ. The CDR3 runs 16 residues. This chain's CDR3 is CASSLRASGGRYEQFF. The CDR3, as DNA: TGTGCCAGCAGCTTACGGGCTAGCGGGGGGCGATATGAGCAGTTCTTC. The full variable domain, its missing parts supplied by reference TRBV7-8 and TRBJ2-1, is GAGVSQSPRYKVAKRGQDVALRCDPISGHVSLFWYQQALGQGPEFLTYFQNEAQLDKSGLPSDRFFAERPEGSVSTLKIQRTQQEDSAVYLCASSLRASGGRYEQFFGPGTRLTVL.